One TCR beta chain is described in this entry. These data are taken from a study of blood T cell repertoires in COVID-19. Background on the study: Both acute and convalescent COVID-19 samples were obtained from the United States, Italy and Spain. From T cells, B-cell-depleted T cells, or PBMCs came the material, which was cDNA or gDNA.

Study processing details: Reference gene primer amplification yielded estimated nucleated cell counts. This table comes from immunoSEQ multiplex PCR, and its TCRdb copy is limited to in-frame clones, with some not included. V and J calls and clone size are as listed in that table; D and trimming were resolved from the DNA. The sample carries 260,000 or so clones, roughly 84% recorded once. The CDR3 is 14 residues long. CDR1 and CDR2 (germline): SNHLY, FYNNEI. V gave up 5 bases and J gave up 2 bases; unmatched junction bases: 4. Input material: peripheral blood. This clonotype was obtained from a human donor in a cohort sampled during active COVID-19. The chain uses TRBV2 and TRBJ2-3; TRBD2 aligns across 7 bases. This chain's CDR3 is CASSLLAPTDTQYF. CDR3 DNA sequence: TGTGCCAGCAGTCTACTAGCGCCCACAGATACGCAGTATTTT.